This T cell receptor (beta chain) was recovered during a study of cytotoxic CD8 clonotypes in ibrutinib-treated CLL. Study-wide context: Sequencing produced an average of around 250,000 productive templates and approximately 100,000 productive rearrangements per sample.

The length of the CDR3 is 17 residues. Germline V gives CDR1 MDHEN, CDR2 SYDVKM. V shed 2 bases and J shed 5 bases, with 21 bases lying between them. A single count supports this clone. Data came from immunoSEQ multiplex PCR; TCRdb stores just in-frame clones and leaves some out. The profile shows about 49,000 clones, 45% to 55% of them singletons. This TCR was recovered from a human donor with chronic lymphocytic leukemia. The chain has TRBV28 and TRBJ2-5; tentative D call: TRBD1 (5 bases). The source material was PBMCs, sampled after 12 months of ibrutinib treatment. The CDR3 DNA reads TGTGCCAGCAGTTTACTTGGGGCTTTCCTTAGGGCGGAGACCCAGTACTTC. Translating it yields CASSLLGAFLRAETQYF.